This T cell receptor beta chain was retrieved from a study of T cells expressing NK-cell markers. On the study more broadly: Researchers got TCR beta repertoires out of sorted CD3+CD56+NKG2C+, CD3+CD56+NKG2C- and CD3+CD56-NKG2C+ T cells.

As the method of synthesis, 5'RACE template switching with UMIs yielded TCR beta cDNA. Reprocessing the 5' RACE reads, TCRdb reports a single entry for every CDR3 protein and omits DNA. The specimen's table records about 300,000 distinct CDR3 sequences. CDR3 size: 13 residues. In germline, CDR1 is ENHRY, CDR2 SYGVKD. This TCR was recovered from a woman aged 18-70 years in good health. V gene TRBV10-3 combines with J gene TRBJ2-5; TCRdb's D gene call, TRBD2, goes unchecked for lack of DNA. Sequenced material: blood T cells: a sorted CD56 or NKG2C T cell subset, CD4+ or CD8+ T cells, or bulk PBMC T cells (not recorded which). The CDR3 is CAISPGAQETQYF.